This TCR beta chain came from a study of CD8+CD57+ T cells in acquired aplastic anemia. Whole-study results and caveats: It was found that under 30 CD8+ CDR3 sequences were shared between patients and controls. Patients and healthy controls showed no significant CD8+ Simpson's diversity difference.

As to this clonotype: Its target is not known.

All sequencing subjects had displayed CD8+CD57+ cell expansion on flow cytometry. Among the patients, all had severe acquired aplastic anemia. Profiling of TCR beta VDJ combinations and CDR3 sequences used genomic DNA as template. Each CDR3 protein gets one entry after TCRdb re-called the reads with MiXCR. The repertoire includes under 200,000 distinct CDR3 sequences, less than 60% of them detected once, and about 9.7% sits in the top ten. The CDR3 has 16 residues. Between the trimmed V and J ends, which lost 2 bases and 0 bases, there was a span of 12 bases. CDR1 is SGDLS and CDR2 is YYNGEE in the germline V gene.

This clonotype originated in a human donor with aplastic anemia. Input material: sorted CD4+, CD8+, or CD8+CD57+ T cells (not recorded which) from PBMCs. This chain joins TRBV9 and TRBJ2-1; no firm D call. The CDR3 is CASSVVAQPSYNEQFF. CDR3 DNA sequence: TGTGCCAGCAGCGTCGTGGCCCAGCCCTCCTACAATGAGCAGTTCTTC.